This T cell receptor (beta chain) derives from a study of blood T cells in healthy people across ages. The study, taken as a whole, reports: It was the long-lived donors that had more naive CD4+ cells and higher diversity than aged donors. Older age went with lower TCR beta diversity per million T cells, in a roughly linear way.

Primers used in a second PCR of roughly 7 to 12 cycles were a sample-barcoded 5' primer and a J-beta primer mix. With 12 random nucleotides, a template-switch adaptor tagged each individual cDNA molecule. TCRdb analysed the 5' RACE reads with MiXCR anew, one entry per CDR3 protein. The repertoire holds 650,000 to 700,000 distinct CDR3 sequences, with around 50% as singletons. With respect to this clonotype: Antigen specificity is unknown.

The CDR3 is 17 residues long. Germline V gives CDR1 DFQATT, CDR2 SNEGSKA (reference sequence). The V and J ends lost 0 bases and 0 bases, in that order; junction bases with no gene match: 8. The TCR sequence derives from a woman older than 75 in good health. The rearrangement links TRBV20-1 to TRBJ2-3; 8 bases map to TRBD1. The sequencing sample was made of blood. CDR3 DNA sequence: TGCAGTGCTAGAGATTGGGGGACAGGTCCTAGCACAGATACGCAGTATTTT. Protein product: CSARDWGTGPSTDTQYF.